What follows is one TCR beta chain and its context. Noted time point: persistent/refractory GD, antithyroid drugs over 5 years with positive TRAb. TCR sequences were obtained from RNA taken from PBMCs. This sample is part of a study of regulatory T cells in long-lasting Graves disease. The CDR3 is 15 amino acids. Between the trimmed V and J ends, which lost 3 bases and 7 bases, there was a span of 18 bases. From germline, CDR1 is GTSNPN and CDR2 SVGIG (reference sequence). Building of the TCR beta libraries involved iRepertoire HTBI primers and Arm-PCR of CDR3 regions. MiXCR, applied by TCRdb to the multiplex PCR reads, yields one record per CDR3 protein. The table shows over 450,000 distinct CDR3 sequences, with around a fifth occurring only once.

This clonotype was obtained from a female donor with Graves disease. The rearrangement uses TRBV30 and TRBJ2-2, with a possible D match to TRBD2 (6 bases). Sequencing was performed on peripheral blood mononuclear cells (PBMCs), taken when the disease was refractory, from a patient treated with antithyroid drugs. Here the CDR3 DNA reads TGTGCCTGGAGAAAGGAACGGGAGAGGCACGGGGAGCTGTTTTTT. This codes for CAWRKERERHGELFF.